The 24 T cell receptor beta chains presented below share a single source sample, sequenced in a study of CD8 T cells in Susac syndrome. Random hexamers were used to reverse transcribe the RNA input (about 0.5 to 1 ug). MiXCR, applied by TCRdb to the immunoSEQ multiplex PCR reads, yields one record per CDR3 protein. The sample lists 120,000 or so distinct CDR3 sequences; 85% to 95% were seen once. The sequenced sample was CD8+ T cells from PBMCs. Receptors originate from a human donor with Susac syndrome.

V usage is TRBV19 and J usage is TRBJ1-6; D perhaps matches TRBD1 (5 bases). Germline V gene lookup returns CDR1 LNHDA and CDR2 SQIVND (reference sequence). V lost 7 bases to trimming and J lost 3 bases, with 13 bases between them. CDR3 length equals 15 residues. The CDR3, as DNA: TGTGCCAGTACTAGGGGAGGCTACTATAATTCACCCCTCCACTTT. This encodes CASTRGGYYNSPLHF.

The chain links TRBV25-1 to TRBJ2-2; D is unclear. V was pared by 6 bases and J by 3 bases, with 2 bases between. The CDR3 covers 11 residues. CDR1 and CDR2 from the germline V gene are MGHDK and SYGVNS. CDR3 in DNA: TGTGCCAGCAGATACACCGGGGAGCTGTTTTTT. It codes for CASRYTGELFF.

The rearrangement links TRBV24-1 to TRBJ2-5; D is ambiguous. This CDR3 comprises 13 residues. V lost 7 bases to trimming and J lost 2 bases, with 10 bases between them. CDR1 KGHDR and CDR2 SFDVKD come from the germline V gene. The DNA of the CDR3 is TGTGCCACCAGCGTGACGGGTCAAGAGACCCAGTACTTC. This encodes CATSVTGQETQYF.

This chain connects TRBV12-3 or TRBV12-4 to TRBJ1-1; TRBD1 is a possible D gene (5 bases). This CDR3 spans 15 amino acids. The V and J ends lost 5 bases and 3 bases respectively, with 16 bases between them. CDR3 region: CASSPFGGTDTEAFF. The DNA for the CDR3 is TGTGCCAGCAGTCCCTTTGGGGGGACGGACACTGAAGCTTTCTTT.

The CDR3 reads CASSARSGAGYTF. The CDR3 coding sequence is TGTGCCAGCAGCGCCCGCAGCGGGGCTGGCTACACCTTC. The chain links TRBV9 to TRBJ1-2; TRBD1 is a possible D gene (5 bases). The germline CDR1 and CDR2 sequences are SGDLS and YYNGEE. The CDR3 runs 13 residues. The V gene lost 3 bases and the J gene lost 7 bases, with 13 bases spanning the gap.

The chain employs TRBV27 and TRBJ2-7, with D unresolved. Germline V gives CDR1 MNHEY, CDR2 SMNVEV (reference sequence). This CDR3 contains 14 residues. Trimming shortened V by 6 bases and J by 3 bases, and 15 bases separated the two germline ends. The CDR3 coding sequence is TGTGCCAGCAGCCGGACGGAGCCTAACTACGAGCAGTACTTC. Its protein product is CASSRTEPNYEQYF.

The chain employs TRBV20-1 and TRBJ2-2; weak D call: TRBD2 (6 bases). The germline CDR1 and CDR2 sequences are DFQATT and SNEGSKA (reference sequence). With 4 bases removed from V and 1 base from J, the gap between germline ends came to 10 bases. The CDR3 loop spans 14 amino acids. CDR3 DNA: TGCAGTGCTACGGCGGGGTTGAACACCGGGGAGCTGTTTTTT. Residues: CSATAGLNTGELFF.

This chain connects TRBV4-1 to TRBJ2-1; D is possibly TRBD2 (6 bases). Germline CDR1 reads MGHRA; CDR2 reads YSYEKL. This CDR3 spans 16 amino acids. Trimming stripped 4 bases from V and 0 bases from J, with 13 bases between. The CDR3: CASSLNRGFSYNEQFF. The CDR3 coding sequence is TGCGCCAGCAGCCTTAACCGGGGGTTCTCCTACAATGAGCAGTTCTTC.

The chain employs TRBV6-2 or TRBV6-3 and TRBJ1-2; perhaps TRBD1 as D (6 bases). V lost 8 bases and J lost 4, with 17 bases in between. The CDR3 covers 14 residues. CDR1 is MNHEY, CDR2 SVGEGT, per germline. The CDR3 coding sequence is TGTGCCAGCCTGAACAGGGAGGGCTTCTATGGCTACACCTTC. Translation: CASLNREGFYGYTF.

This chain joins TRBV4-2 and TRBJ2-1; D remains ambiguous. V lost 1 base and J lost 9, with 4 bases in between. The CDR3 sequence is 11 residues long. The germline gives CDR1 LGHNA, CDR2 YNFKEQ. CDR3 DNA: TGTGCCAGCAGCCAAGGTAGTGAGCAGTTCTTC. Its protein is CASSQGSEQFF.

This chain connects TRBV7-2 to TRBJ2-7; D may be TRBD1 (5 bases). Germline-derived CDR1 and CDR2 are SGHTA and FQGNSA. V was trimmed by 3 bases and J by 1 base, leaving 13 bases between them. The CDR3 loop spans 15 amino acids. CDR3 residues: CASSFRQGTSYEQYF. The CDR3 coding sequence is TGTGCCAGCAGCTTTAGGCAGGGAACTTCCTACGAGCAGTACTTC.

The chain links TRBV5-4 to TRBJ2-5; TRBD2 is a possible D gene (5 bases). The V and J ends lost 3 bases and 2 bases respectively, with 11 bases between them. The CDR3 length is 14 residues. Per germline, CDR1 SGHNT and CDR2 YYREEE (reference sequence). The CDR3 sequence: CASSSPGWQETQYF. CDR3 sequence (DNA): TGTGCCAGCAGCTCCCCGGGGTGGCAAGAGACCCAGTACTTC.

The CDR3 is CASSRHPRRGGTQYF. CDR3 nucleotides: TGCGCCAGCAGTCGACATCCCCGGCGAGGGGGGACCCAGTACTTC. This sequence joins TRBV23-1 and TRBJ2-5; tentative D call: TRBD1 (6 bases). TRBV23-1 is classed as an ORF, of uncertain function. Trimming removed 4 bases at V and 7 bases at J, with 19 bases between. CDR3 length: 15 amino acids.

J is TRBJ2-7 and V is TRBV12-3 or TRBV12-4; D gene ambiguous. This CDR3 contains 12 residues. V lost 6 bases and J lost 2, with 8 bases in between. The CDR3 loop is CASSLVPYEQYF. CDR3 DNA sequence: TGTGCCAGCAGCCTCGTCCCCTACGAGCAGTACTTC.

V is TRBV4-1 and J is TRBJ1-1; TRBD1 might be the D (5 bases). The V end was cut by 4 bases, the J end by 0 bases, with 9 bases between. This CDR3 region has 14 residues. Germline CDR1 reads MGHRA; CDR2 reads YSYEKL. DNA of the CDR3: TGCGCCAGCAGCCCGGGACCGCTGAACACTGAAGCTTTCTTT. Protein sequence: CASSPGPLNTEAFF.

The rearrangement links TRBV7-8 to TRBJ1-4; D may be TRBD1 (5 bases). Trimming left V 0 bases short and J 1 base short, with 15 bases between. The CDR3 is 18 residues long. Per the germline V gene, CDR1 is SGHVS and CDR2 is FQNEAQ. The CDR3: CASSLALSGVGTNEKLFF. The CDR3 nucleotides are TGTGCCAGCAGCTTAGCTCTATCGGGGGTTGGAACTAATGAAAAACTGTTTTTT.

The chain is built from TRBV2 and TRBJ2-5, with TRBD1 identical over 10 bases. The V segment lost 8 bases and the J segment 3 bases; nucleotides outside the gene matches: 3. Germline V gene lookup returns CDR1 SNHLY and CDR2 FYNNEI. CDR3 size: 13 residues. In nucleotides, the CDR3 is TGTGCCAGCCTTGGGACAGGGGAAGAGACCCAGTACTTC. Translation: CASLGTGEETQYF.

This clonotype has more than one count but fewer than ten. The V gene is TRBV2, the J gene TRBJ1-5; the match to TRBD1 covers 7 bases. V gave up 7 bases and J gave up 4 bases; unmatched junction bases: 4. Germline lookup yields CDR1 SNHLY and CDR2 FYNNEI. The CDR3 totals 13 residues. The CDR3 protein is CASTQGGNQPQHF. CDR3 DNA sequence: TGTGCCAGCACCCAGGGGGGGAATCAGCCCCAGCATTTT.

The gene calls are TRBV29-1 and TRBJ2-3; 12 nucleotides line up with TRBD2. Germline assignment: CDR1 SQVTM and CDR2 ANQGSEA. The junction had 17 bases not matched to a gene; V was cut back by 0 bases and J by 4 bases. The CDR3 length is 20 residues. The CDR3 DNA follows: TGCAGCGTTGAAGATGGGGAAACTAGCGGGGGGACACGTCCCCCAGATACGCAGTATTTT. The encoded protein is CSVEDGETSGGTRPPDTQYF.

CDR3 amino acids: CASKTGGGYGYTF. Here the CDR3 DNA reads TGCGCCAGCAAGACAGGGGGCGGCTATGGCTACACCTTC. This chain joins TRBV5-1 and TRBJ1-2; 10 bases fit TRBD1. After removal of 6 bases from V and 4 bases from J, the junction contained 3 bases not matched to a gene. The CDR3 totals 13 residues. Per the germline V gene, CDR1 is SGHRS and CDR2 is YFSETQ. Based on the CDR3 plus reference TRBV5-1 and TRBJ1-2, the full variable domain is KAGVTQTPRYLIKTRGQQVTLSCSPISGHRSVSWYQQTPGQGLQFLFEYFSETQRNKGNFPGRFSGRQFSNSRSEMNVSTLELGDSALYLCASKTGGGYGYTFGSGTRLTVV.

V is TRBV27 and J is TRBJ2-7, with 8 bases matching TRBD1. Germline V gene sequence: CDR1 MNHEY, CDR2 SMNVEV (reference sequence). J lost 4 bases, V lost 5 bases, and 10 bases had no gene match. The CDR3 consists of 15 residues. CDR3: CASSPAPGQAYEQYF. The DNA of the CDR3 is TGTGCCAGCAGTCCAGCCCCGGGACAGGCGTACGAGCAGTACTTC.

This sequence joins TRBV27 and TRBJ1-2; 9 nucleotides line up with TRBD1. This CDR3 has 14 amino acids. Losses at the gene ends were 4 bases for V and 4 bases for J; bases not matched to a gene: 4. CDR1 is MNHEY, CDR2 SMNVEV, per germline (reference sequence). CDR3 DNA sequence: TGTGCCAGCAGTTCTGGGACAGGGACCTATGGCTACACCTTC. Translation gives CASSSGTGTYGYTF.

The chain has TRBV3-1 and TRBJ2-3; 9 bases match TRBD2. Germline lookup yields CDR1 LGHDT and CDR2 YNNKEL (reference sequence). With 0 bases clipped from V and 6 bases from J, the junction kept 10 bases outside the gene matches. There are 17 residues in the CDR3. The chain's CDR3 is CASSQDKASGALDTQYF. The CDR3 DNA reads as TGTGCCAGCAGCCAAGATAAAGCTAGCGGGGCCTTGGATACGCAGTATTTT.

This chain links TRBV6-2 or TRBV6-3 with TRBJ2-3; D remains unclear. Per germline, CDR1 MNHEY and CDR2 SVGEGT. The V and J ends lost 1 base and 5 bases respectively, with 7 bases between them. The CDR3 has 13 amino acids. For the CDR3, the DNA is TGTGCCAGCAGTTACTACGGTGGAGATACGCAGTATTTT. This sequence encodes CASSYYGGDTQYF.